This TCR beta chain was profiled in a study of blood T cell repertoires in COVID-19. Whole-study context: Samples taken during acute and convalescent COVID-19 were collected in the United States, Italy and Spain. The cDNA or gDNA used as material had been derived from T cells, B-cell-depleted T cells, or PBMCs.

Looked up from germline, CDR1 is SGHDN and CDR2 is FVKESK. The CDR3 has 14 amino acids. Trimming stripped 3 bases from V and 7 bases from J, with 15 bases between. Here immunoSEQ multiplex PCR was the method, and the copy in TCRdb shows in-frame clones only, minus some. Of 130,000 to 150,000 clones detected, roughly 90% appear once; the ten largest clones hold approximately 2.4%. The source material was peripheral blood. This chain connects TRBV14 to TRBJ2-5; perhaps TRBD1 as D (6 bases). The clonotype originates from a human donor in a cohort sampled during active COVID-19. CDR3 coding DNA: TGTGCCAGCAGCCAGGGGGCGCCGAGGGGGACCCAGTACTTC. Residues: CASSQGAPRGTQYF.